Following are 20 T cell receptor beta chains from one sample sequenced in a study of blood T cell repertoires in COVID-19. Sequencing was performed with immunoSEQ multiplex PCR; in TCRdb, only in-frame clones are kept and a portion is missing. Among about 48,000 clones listed, 80% to 90% were seen once. Sequenced material: peripheral blood. These receptor sequences come from a human donor in a cohort sampled during active COVID-19.

The rearrangement uses TRBV9 and TRBJ2-7; 9 bases match TRBD2. The CDR3 is made up of 15 amino acids. V lost 2 bases to trimming and J lost 0 bases; unmatched junction nucleotides: 3. The germline V gene encodes CDR1 SGDLS and CDR2 YYNGEE. The CDR3 loop reads CASSVGGGVSYEQYF. CDR3 in DNA: TGTGCCAGCAGCGTCGGCGGGGGGGTCTCCTACGAGCAGTACTTC. The complete variable domain, with remaining parts taken from reference TRBV9 and TRBJ2-7, reads DSGVTQTPKHLITATGQRVTLRCSPRSGDLSVYWYQQSLDQGLQFLIQYYNGEERAKGNILERFSAQQFPDLHSELNLSSLELGDSALYFCASSVGGGVSYEQYFGPGTRLTVT.

V gene TRBV7-8 combines with J gene TRBJ2-5; 10 nucleotides agree with TRBD1. The CDR3 loop spans 16 amino acids. CDR1 SGHVS and CDR2 FQNEAQ come from the germline V gene. V shed 2 bases, J shed 3 bases, and the junction held 6 bases outside the gene matches. This CDR3 reads CASSLRTGQGEETQYF. The CDR3 nucleotides are TGTGCCAGCAGCTTAAGGACAGGACAGGGGGAAGAGACCCAGTACTTC.

The V and J genes are TRBV5-4 and TRBJ1-3; D remains unclear. The CDR3 spans 14 residues. Germline CDR1 and CDR2: SGHNT and YYREEE (reference sequence). Trimming removed 4 bases at V and 4 bases at J, with 12 bases between. The CDR3 DNA sequence: TGTGCCAGCAGCGTAGGAGATTCAGGAAACACCATATATTTT. Translating gives CASSVGDSGNTIYF.

J is TRBJ1-6 and V is TRBV19; D call uncertain. Germline CDR1 and CDR2: LNHDA and SQIVND (reference sequence). Trimming shortened V by 7 bases and J by 7 bases, and 11 bases separated the two germline ends. This CDR3 is built from 13 residues. The CDR3 protein is CASTTSLNSPLHF. Written as DNA, the CDR3 is TGTGCCAGTACCACATCTCTGAATTCACCCCTCCACTTT.

The chain joins TRBV7-2 to TRBJ2-7; D might be TRBD2 (6 bases). The CDR3 is 17 residues long. V lost 1 base to trimming and J lost 2 bases, with 18 bases between them. CDR1 is SGHTA, CDR2 FQGNSA, per germline. Here the CDR3 DNA reads TGTGCCAGCAGCTTAGGCCCTAGCGCCGAGGCCCCCTACGAGCAGTACTTC. Its translation: CASSLGPSAEAPYEQYF.

This clone has a handful of counts. This chain uses TRBV5-4 with TRBJ1-3; 8 positions match TRBD1. Unmatched junction bases numbered 15, after V lost 7 bases and J lost 0 bases. The CDR3 sequence is 18 residues long. Per the germline V gene, CDR1 is SGHNT and CDR2 is YYREEE (reference sequence). In nucleotides, the CDR3 is TGTGCCAGCCCCTCCCGGACAGGGCTAATTTTCTCTGGAAACACCATATATTTT. Translated, it gives CASPSRTGLIFSGNTIYF.

This clone was detected once. The chain uses TRBV6-7 and TRBJ2-3; 9 positions match TRBD1. TRBV6-7 is filed as an ORF, its function uncertain. V lost 6 bases, J lost 3 bases, and 7 bases stayed unmatched. There are 15 residues in the CDR3. CDR3 DNA: TGTGCCAGCAGGTGGGACAGGGAGGATACAGATACGCAGTATTTT. Translated: CASRWDREDTDTQYF.

This chain joins TRBV9 and TRBJ2-7, with D tentatively TRBD1 (5 bases). Germline V gives CDR1 SGDLS, CDR2 YYNGEE. Trimming stripped 0 bases from V and 2 bases from J, with 12 bases between. This CDR3 is 15 amino acids long. CDR3 sequence reads: CASSVGQGRAYEQYF. DNA of the CDR3: TGTGCCAGCAGCGTAGGGCAGGGTAGAGCCTACGAGCAGTACTTC.

The chain uses TRBV7-2 and TRBJ1-6; D is unclear. The CDR3 sequence is 14 residues long. In germline, CDR1 is SGHTA, CDR2 FQGNSA. With 2 bases removed from V and 5 bases from J, the gap between germline ends came to 7 bases. This CDR3 is CASSLINNNSPLHF. In DNA, the CDR3 is TGTGCCAGCAGCTTAATCAACAATAATTCACCCCTCCACTTT.

Concerning this clone itself: At one end, the junction sequence differs from germline, possibly due to a read error. The chain joins TRBV19 to TRBJ2-3; the match to TRBD1 covers 9 bases. Per the germline V gene, CDR1 is LNHDA and CDR2 is SQIVND (reference sequence). CDR3 length: 13 residues. The CDR3, as DNA: TGTGCCAGTAGCACAGGGGGCACCGATACGCAGTATTTT. It encodes CASSTGGTDTQYF.

CDR3 sequence: CASSLDWTGAGNTIYF. The CDR3 bases are TGTGCCAGCAGTTTAGACTGGACAGGGGCTGGAAACACCATATATTTT. This chain joins TRBV28 and TRBJ1-3; TRBD1 aligns across 9 bases. The length of the CDR3 is 16 residues. The V segment lost 2 bases and the J segment 2 bases; nucleotides outside the gene matches: 4. CDR1 MDHEN and CDR2 SYDVKM come from the germline V gene.

The chain has TRBV28 and TRBJ1-5; 12 positions agree with TRBD1. V gave up 7 bases and J gave up 11 bases; unmatched junction bases: 9. The CDR3 sequence is 14 residues long. Looked up from germline, CDR1 is MDHEN and CDR2 is SYDVKM. CDR3 region: CASTLGDRGLAQHF. For the CDR3, the DNA is TGTGCCAGCACCCTGGGGGACAGGGGGCTGGCCCAGCATTTT. Based on the CDR3 plus reference TRBV28 and TRBJ1-5, the full variable domain is DVKVTQSSRYLVKRTGEKVFLECVQDMDHENMFWYRQDPGLGLRLIYFSYDVKMKEKGDIPEGYSVSREKKERFSLILESASTNQTSMYLCASTLGDRGLAQHFGDGTRLSIL.

The chain uses TRBV18 and TRBJ1-3; perhaps TRBD1 as D (5 bases). This CDR3 spans 19 amino acids. The germline V gene has CDR1 KGHSH and CDR2 LQKENI. Trimming stripped 6 bases from V and 0 bases from J, with 24 bases between. The CDR3 loop is CASSNYYGRGASSGNTIYF. In nucleotides, the CDR3 is TGTGCCAGCTCCAACTACTACGGGAGGGGTGCCTCCTCTGGAAACACCATATATTTT.

The chain employs TRBV18 and TRBJ1-2; TRBD1 agrees at 9 bases. The CDR3 is 19 amino acids. After removal of 1 base from V and 7 bases from J, the junction contained 19 bases not matched to a gene. Per germline, CDR1 KGHSH and CDR2 LQKENI. The CDR3 DNA reads TGTGCCAGCTCACCACTTCCCCCGCTCCGGCCACAGGGGGCCAGTGGCTACACCTTC. Encoded protein: CASSPLPPLRPQGASGYTF.

This clone was recorded many times. The V call is TRBV30, the J call TRBJ1-6; possibly TRBD1 for D (5 bases). The V gene lost 2 bases and the J gene lost 2 bases, with 10 bases spanning the gap. In germline, CDR1 is GTSNPN, CDR2 SVGIG (reference sequence). There are 15 residues in the CDR3. CDR3 sequence reads: CAWSSRQTYNSPLHF. For the CDR3, the DNA is TGTGCCTGGAGTAGCCGACAGACCTATAATTCACCCCTCCACTTT.

The V gene is TRBV2, the J gene TRBJ2-7; 14 bases fit TRBD2. Unmatched junction bases numbered 7, after V lost 8 bases and J lost 4 bases. The germline V gene has CDR1 SNHLY and CDR2 FYNNEI. The CDR3 is 15 amino acids. In nucleotides, the CDR3 is TGTGCCAGCCGGCTGGGACTAGCGGGGGCTTACGAGCAGTACTTC. Residues: CASRLGLAGAYEQYF.

The chain has TRBV2 and TRBJ1-2; D not resolved. CDR1 is SNHLY, CDR2 FYNNEI, per germline. The CDR3 has 14 amino acids. The ends were cut back, 4 bases at V and 5 bases at J, with 14 bases in the middle. As DNA, the CDR3 is TGTGCCAGCAGTGGCGGATTGCCGTATTATGGCTACACCTTC. As protein: CASSGGLPYYGYTF.

J is TRBJ2-7 and V is TRBV2, with TRBD1 identical over 11 bases. The V and J ends lost 9 bases and 5 bases, in that order; junction bases with no gene match: 3. CDR1 and CDR2 from the germline V gene are SNHLY and FYNNEI. The CDR3 length is 12 residues. CDR3 coding DNA: TGTGCCAGAGGACAGGGGGCCAACGAGCAGTACTTC. Its protein product is CARGQGANEQYF.

V is TRBV6-1 and J is TRBJ2-3; 10 bases fit TRBD2. J was trimmed by 5 bases and V by 4 bases; bases with no gene match: 9. The CDR3 has 16 amino acids. Germline assignment: CDR1 MNHNS and CDR2 SASEGT. The CDR3 loop reads CASSVASAGGQDTQYF. The CDR3 region has the DNA TGTGCCAGCAGTGTTGCCTCAGCGGGGGGGCAAGATACGCAGTATTTT.

The chain carries TRBV5-1 and TRBJ1-2; 7 nucleotides align to TRBD1. CDR3 length: 16 residues. With V trimmed by 2 bases and J by 11 bases, 18 bases remained unmatched. Per the germline V gene, CDR1 is SGHRS and CDR2 is YFSETQ. The CDR3 DNA reads as TGCGCCAGCAGCTTAAATCCGGGACAGAGGTCTCTTGGATACACCTTC. Translation gives CASSLNPGQRSLGYTF.